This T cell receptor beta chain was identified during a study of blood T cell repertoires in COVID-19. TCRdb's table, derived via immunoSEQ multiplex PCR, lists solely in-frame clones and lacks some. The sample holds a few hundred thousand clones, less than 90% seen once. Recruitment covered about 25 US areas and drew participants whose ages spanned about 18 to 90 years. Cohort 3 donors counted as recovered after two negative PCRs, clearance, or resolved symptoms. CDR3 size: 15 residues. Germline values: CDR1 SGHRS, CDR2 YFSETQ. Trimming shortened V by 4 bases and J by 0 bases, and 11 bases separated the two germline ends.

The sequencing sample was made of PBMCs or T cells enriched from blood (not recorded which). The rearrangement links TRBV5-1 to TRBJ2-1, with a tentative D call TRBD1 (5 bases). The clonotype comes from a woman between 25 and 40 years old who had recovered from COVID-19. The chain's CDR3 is CASSGPRDSYNEQFF. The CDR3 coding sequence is TGCGCCAGCAGCGGACCCAGGGACTCCTACAATGAGCAGTTCTTC.